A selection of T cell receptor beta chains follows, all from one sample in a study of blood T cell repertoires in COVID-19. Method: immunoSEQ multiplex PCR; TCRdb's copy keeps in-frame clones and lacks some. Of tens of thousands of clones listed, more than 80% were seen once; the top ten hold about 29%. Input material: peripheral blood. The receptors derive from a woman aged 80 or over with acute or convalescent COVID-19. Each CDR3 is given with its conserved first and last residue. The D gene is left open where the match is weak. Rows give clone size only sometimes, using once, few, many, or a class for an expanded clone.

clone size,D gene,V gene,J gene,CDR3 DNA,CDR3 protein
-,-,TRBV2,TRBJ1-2,TGTGCCAGCAGTGGGACAGTCTATGGCTACACCTTC,CASSGTVYGYTF
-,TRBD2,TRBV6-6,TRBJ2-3,TGTGCCAGCAGTTACGGGACTAGCGGGAGAGCAGATACGCAGTATTTT,CASSYGTSGRADTQYF
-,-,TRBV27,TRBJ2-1,TGTGCCAGCAGTTTAATTAGGGGGTGGGATGAGCAGTTCTTC,CASSLIRGWDEQFF
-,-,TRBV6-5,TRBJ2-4,TGTGCCACCCGGGGGGGACAGGGACTAGGCATTCAGTACTTC,CATRGGQGLGIQYF
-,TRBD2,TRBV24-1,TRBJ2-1,TGTGCCACCAGTGATCCTAGCGGGAGGGCCCGTGAGCAGTTCTTC,CATSDPSGRAREQFF
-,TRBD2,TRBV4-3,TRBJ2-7,TGCGCCAGCAGCCAAGTCCTAGCGGGACGCTACGAGCAGTACTTC,CASSQVLAGRYEQYF
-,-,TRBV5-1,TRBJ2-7,TGCGCCAGCAGGAGCTCCTACGAGCAGTACTTC,CASRSSYEQYF
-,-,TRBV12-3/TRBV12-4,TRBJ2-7,TGTGCCAGCAGAACATTCCAGCGAGTGCAGTACTTC,CASRTFQRVQYF
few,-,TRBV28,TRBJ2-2,TGTGCCAGCAGTTTAGGGGTAAACCCGGGGGACGGGGAGCTGTTTTTT,CASSLGVNPGDGELFF
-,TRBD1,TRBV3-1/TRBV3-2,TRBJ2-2,TGTGCCAGCAGCCTGATACAGGGGCCCGGGGAGCTGTTTTTT,CASSLIQGPGELFF
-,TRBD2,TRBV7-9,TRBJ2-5,TGTGCCAGCACCCCTGGGGCGGGAGGGCCGGAAGAGACCCAGTACTTC,CASTPGAGGPEETQYF
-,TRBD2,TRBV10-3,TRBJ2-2,TGTGCCATCAGTTGGATGACTAGCGGGGGGAACACCGGGGAGCTGTTTTTT,CAISWMTSGGNTGELFF
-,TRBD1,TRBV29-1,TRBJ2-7,TGCAGCGTTGAACTACAGGGGGGAATCGAGCAGTACTTC,CSVELQGGIEQYF
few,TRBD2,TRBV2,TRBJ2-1,TGTGCCAGCCCCAAGAGGGGGGCGGTGGCGGGAGGCGGGAATGAGCAGTTCTTC,CASPKRGAVAGGGNEQFF
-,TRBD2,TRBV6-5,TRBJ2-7,TGTGCCAGCAGTTTCAGGACTAGCGGCTACGAGCAGTACTTC,CASSFRTSGYEQYF
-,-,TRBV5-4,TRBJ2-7,TGTGCCAGCAGCCTCAAGGGGGGGAGCTCCTACGAGCAGTACTTC,CASSLKGGSSYEQYF
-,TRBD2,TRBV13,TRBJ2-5,TGTGCCAGCAGCCTCCGTGCGGGGGGCCCTGAGACCCAGTACTTC,CASSLRAGGPETQYF
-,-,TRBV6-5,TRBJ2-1,TGTGCCAGCAGTTACTCGGAACAGGGGGGGCCATTGGAGCAGTTCTTC,CASSYSEQGGPLEQFF
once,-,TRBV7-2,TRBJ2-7,TGTGCCAGCAGCTTAGCGCACGAGGGCTACGAGCAGTACTTC,CASSLAHEGYEQYF
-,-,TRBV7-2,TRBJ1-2,TGTGCCAGCAGCCCCCTCCAGGTTGGCTACACCTTC,CASSPLQVGYTF
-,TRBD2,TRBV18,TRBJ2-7,TGTGCCAGCTCACCACCGGGAAGCGGGAGAACCAACGAGCAGTACTTC,CASSPPGSGRTNEQYF
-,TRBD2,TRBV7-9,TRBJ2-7,TGTGCCAGCAGGGTTCCGGGACTAGCGGGAGTATCTTCCTACGAGCAGTACTTC,CASRVPGLAGVSSYEQYF
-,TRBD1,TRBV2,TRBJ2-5,TGTGCCAGCAGTAACAGAGGGACAGGCCAAGAGACCCAGTACTTC,CASSNRGTGQETQYF
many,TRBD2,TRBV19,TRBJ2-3,TGTGCCAGTAGGGCAGGGGGAGCCCTAGCGGGAGGCACAGATACGCAGTATTTT,CASRAGGALAGGTDTQYF
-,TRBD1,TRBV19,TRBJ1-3,TGTGCCAGTAGTATGGACAGGGCGGTGGGCTCTGGAAACACCATATATTTT,CASSMDRAVGSGNTIYF
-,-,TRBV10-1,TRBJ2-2,TGCGCCAGCAGTAGTACAGGCAACACCGGGGAGCTGTTTTTT,CASSSTGNTGELFF
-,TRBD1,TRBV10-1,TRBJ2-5,TGCGCCAGCGGGGGACAGGGAGCAGAGACCCAGTACTTC,CASGGQGAETQYF
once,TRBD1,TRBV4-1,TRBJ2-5,TGCGCCAGCAGCCAAACCGGGACAGGGCAAGAGACCCAGTACTTC,CASSQTGTGQETQYF
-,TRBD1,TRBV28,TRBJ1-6,TGTGCCAGCAGTACACAGGGGTTACCCCTCCACTTT,CASSTQGLPLHF
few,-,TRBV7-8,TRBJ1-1,TGTGCCAGCAGCCGGGGGTGGGGCGCTGAAGCTTTCTTT,CASSRGWGAEAFF
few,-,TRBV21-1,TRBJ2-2,TGTGCCAGCACCACAATTAGGACAGGGACCGGGGAGCTGTTTTTT,CASTTIRTGTGELFF
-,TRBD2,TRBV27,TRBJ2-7,TGTGCCAGCAGTCCCGGACGGCGGGAGGGCCGCCACGAGCAGTACTTC,CASSPGRREGRHEQYF
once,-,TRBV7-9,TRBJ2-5,TGTGCCAGCAGAAGTAGCGCATTACAAGAGACCCAGTACTTC,CASRSSALQETQYF
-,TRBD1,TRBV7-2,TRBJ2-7,TGTGCCAGCAGCCCAGGACAGGGTGCCTACGAGCAGTACTTC,CASSPGQGAYEQYF
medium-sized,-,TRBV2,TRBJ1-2,TGTGCCAGCAGTGAATCCCTCGGGGTAGGCTACACCTTC,CASSESLGVGYTF
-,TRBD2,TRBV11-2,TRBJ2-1,TGTGCCAGCAGCTTAGGTCGACTAGCGGGAGCTTACAATGAGCAGTTCTTC,CASSLGRLAGAYNEQFF